One and the same sample provided the 24 T cell receptor beta chains below, sequenced in a study of shared clonotypes between healthy human individuals. Here immunoSEQ multiplex PCR was the method, and the copy in TCRdb shows in-frame clones only, minus some. This table holds fewer than 650,000 clones, over 60% found once. The sample taken for sequencing was PBMCs. The receptors shown here come from a woman aged 40 to 50 in good health. Some clones in this sample may be carry-over from other donors' samples.

The count of this clone is one. The genes are TRBV7-2 and TRBJ2-7; D may be TRBD1 or TRBD2 (7 bases each). V dropped 5 bases and J dropped 6 bases, with 20 bases sitting between them. In germline, CDR1 is SGHTA, CDR2 FQGNSA. The CDR3 runs 15 residues. The CDR3 sequence: CASSQNRGGGSEQYF. In DNA form, the CDR3 reads TGTGCCAGCAGCCAAAACAGGGGAGGGGGCTCCGAGCAGTACTTC.

The rearrangement uses TRBV2 and TRBJ2-5; 7 nucleotides match TRBD2. The CDR3 is made up of 14 amino acids. Germline V gives CDR1 SNHLY, CDR2 FYNNEI. With V trimmed by 2 bases and J by 2 bases, 2 bases remained unmatched. The CDR3 spells CASSERTRQETQYF. The DNA for the CDR3 is TGTGCCAGCAGTGAAAGGACTAGACAAGAGACCCAGTACTTC.

The chain uses TRBV11-2 and TRBJ2-1, with D possibly being TRBD2 (5 bases). Germline CDR1 reads SGHAT; CDR2 reads FQNNGV. The CDR3 covers 15 residues. Trimming cost V 0 bases and J 8 bases, with 14 bases left between them. The CDR3: CASSLDGAVLDEQFF. CDR3 in DNA: TGTGCCAGCAGCTTAGACGGAGCGGTCTTGGATGAGCAGTTCTTC.

In its sample, this clone was seen a few times. This chain joins TRBV5-1 and TRBJ1-1, with 8 nucleotides matching TRBD1. V dropped 3 bases and J dropped 0; count of bases not matched to a gene: 1. This CDR3 is 14 amino acids long. Germline V CDR1 and CDR2: SGHRS, YFSETQ. In nucleotides, the CDR3 is TGCGCCAGCAGCTGGACAGGGATGAACACTGAAGCTTTCTTT. Protein sequence: CASSWTGMNTEAFF.

In this sample, this clone turned up a few times. Given a far larger clone just one base away, this is likely a sequencing read error. The rearrangement joins TRBV10-2 to TRBJ1-2; 9 nucleotides match TRBD1. CDR3 length equals 13 residues. The V and J ends lost 6 bases and 7 bases, in that order; junction bases with no gene match: 6. The V gene's germline CDR1 is WSHSY and CDR2 SAAADI. The CDR3 nucleotides are TGCGCCAGCAGCCGACAGGGGGACTGTGGCTACACCTTC. It encodes CASSRQGDCGYTF.

This chain joins TRBV11-3 and TRBJ1-1; D is possibly TRBD1 (5 bases). Trimming shortened V by 6 bases and J by 1 base, and 12 bases separated the two germline ends. The CDR3 is 14 amino acids. Germline V gene sequence: CDR1 SGHNT, CDR2 YENEEA. Here the CDR3 reads CASSRGRANTEAFF. The CDR3 nucleotides read TGTGCCAGCAGTCGGGGCAGGGCGAACACTGAAGCTTTCTTT. The whole variable domain, remainder taken from reference TRBV11-3 and TRBJ1-1, is EAGVVQSPRYKIIEKKQPVAFWCNPISGHNTLYWYLQNLGQGPELLIRYENEEAVDDSQLPKDRFSAERLKGVDSTLKIQPAELGDSAVYLCASSRGRANTEAFFGQGTRLTVV.

The chain employs TRBV7-2 and TRBJ1-4, with TRBD1 identical over 7 bases. Trimming at V came to 7 bases and at J to 0 bases, leaving 5 bases not matched to a gene. Germline CDR1 and CDR2: SGHTA and FQGNSA. The CDR3 has 15 residues. CDR3 nucleotides: TGTGCCAGCACCGAAGACAGGGCAACTAATGAAAAACTGTTTTTT. As protein: CASTEDRATNEKLFF. The full variable domain, rest sourced from reference TRBV7-2 and TRBJ1-4, is GAGVSQSPSNKVTEKGKDVELRCDPISGHTALYWYRQSLGQGLEFLIYFQGNSAPDKSGLPSDRFSAERTGGSVSTLTIQRTQQEDSAVYLCASTEDRATNEKLFFGSGTQLSVL.

The chain carries TRBV21-1 and TRBJ2-7; TRBD2 is taken as the D call from the table, unchecked against the DNA. TRBV21-1 is tagged as a pseudogene. The CDR3 loop spans 15 amino acids. The CDR3 DNA reads as TGTGCCAGCAGCAACGTTCCGGGACTGCCTACTGAGCAGTACTTC. Translation: CASSNVPGLPTEQYF.

This clone was detected many times. The sample contains more than one DNA sequence encoding this CDR3. This chain links TRBV29-1 with TRBJ2-6; D is possibly TRBD2 (5 bases). With 4 bases removed from V and 0 bases from J, the gap between germline ends came to 7 bases. CDR1 SQVTM and CDR2 ANQGSEA come from the germline V gene. This CDR3 contains 14 residues. The CDR3 spells CSVAGISGANVLTF. In nucleotides, the CDR3 is TGCAGCGTTGCCGGGATCTCTGGGGCCAACGTCCTGACTTTC.

The chain links TRBV5-4 to TRBJ2-1; D unclear. CDR3 length: 12 residues. Germline CDR1 reads SGHNT; CDR2 reads YYREEE (reference sequence). The V and J ends lost 2 bases and 3 bases respectively, with 3 bases between them. CDR3 loop: CASSLDYNEQFF. CDR3 bases: TGTGCCAGCAGCTTAGACTACAATGAGCAGTTCTTC.

The chain is built from TRBV21-1 and TRBJ2-3; the table gives TRBD1 as D, unverified against the DNA. TRBV21-1 is flagged as a pseudogene. This CDR3 contains 18 residues. CDR3 sequence reads: CASSSRVQGFWATDTQYF. In DNA, the CDR3 is TGTGCCAGCAGCTCCCGGGTCCAGGGGTTTTGGGCGACAGATACGCAGTATTTT.

This chain connects TRBV6-5 to TRBJ2-5; 9 nucleotides align to TRBD2. The trim removed 8 bases at V and 4 bases at J, leaving 11 bases unmatched. The length of the CDR3 is 15 residues. Germline values: CDR1 MNHEY, CDR2 SVGAGI. In DNA form, the CDR3 reads TGTGCCAGCGGGTTAGCGGGAGAGGGTCGAGAGACCCAGTACTTC. This encodes CASGLAGEGRETQYF.

On this clone: The junction departs from the called germline gene at one end, perhaps through a read error. The rearrangement joins TRBV6-5 to TRBJ1-3; TRBD1 might be the D (5 bases). This CDR3 has 16 residues. Germline values: CDR1 MNHEY, CDR2 SVGAGI. This CDR3 reads CASSNSYDSSGNTIYF. The CDR3 DNA is TGTGCCAGCAGTAACTCCTACGACAGCTCTGGAAACACCATATATTTT.

V is TRBV29-1 and J is TRBJ2-1; 14 nucleotides agree with TRBD2. The CDR3 covers 15 residues. Germline lookup yields CDR1 SQVTM and CDR2 ANQGSEA. With 7 bases clipped from V and 0 bases from J, the junction kept 2 bases outside the gene matches. The CDR3, as DNA: TGCAGCGACGGGACTAGCGGGAGCTCCTACAATGAGCAGTTCTTC. Translating gives CSDGTSGSSYNEQFF.

V and J are TRBV30 and TRBJ1-5; D is unresolved. V shed 0 bases and J shed 0 bases, with 9 bases lying between them. Germline values: CDR1 GTSNPN, CDR2 SVGIG (reference sequence). This CDR3 contains 15 residues. The CDR3: CAWSVRLNSNQPQHF. The CDR3 DNA is TGTGCCTGGAGTGTACGATTAAATAGCAATCAGCCCCAGCATTTT.

On this clone: An end of the junction differs from the germline gene, which may be a read error. CDR3 bases: TGTGCTAGCAGCTTTGGTAGCGGCCAAGAGACCCAGTACTTC. Translated: CASSFGSGQETQYF. The chain links TRBV7-7 to TRBJ2-5; TRBD2 is a possible D gene (6 bases). The CDR3 runs 14 residues. From germline, CDR1 is SSHAT and CDR2 FNYEAQ (reference sequence).

This chain links TRBV5-5 with TRBJ1-5, with 8 bases fitting TRBD1. The V gene's germline CDR1 is SGHKS and CDR2 YYEKEE (reference sequence). This CDR3 region has 15 residues. V dropped 1 base and J dropped 5; count of bases not matched to a gene: 5. CDR3 residues: CASSLSGGRDQPQHF. DNA for the CDR3: TGTGCCAGCAGCTTGTCAGGGGGCAGGGATCAGCCCCAGCATTTT. Using reference TRBV5-5 and TRBJ1-5 for the parts outside the CDR3, the full variable domain is DAGVTQSPTHLIKTRGQQVTLRCSPISGHKSVSWYQQVLGQGPQFIFQYYEKEERGRGNFPDRFSARQFPNYSSELNVNALLLGDSALYLCASSLSGGRDQPQHFGDGTRLSIL.

The V call is TRBV7-6, the J call TRBJ2-2; D is undetermined. The CDR3 is 16 amino acids. V lost 6 bases to trimming and J lost 3 bases, with 17 bases between them. Germline assignment: CDR1 SGHVS and CDR2 FNYEAQ. The CDR3 bases are TGTGCCAGCAGTGCTAATTTAGGCGGCGACACCGGGGAGCTGTTTTTT. Amino acids: CASSANLGGDTGELFF.

The chain has TRBV5-6 and TRBJ2-7, with 7 bases lining up with TRBD2. Trimming cost V 4 bases and J 4 bases; bases outside gene matches: 8. Germline loops: CDR1 SGHDT, CDR2 YYEEEE. This CDR3 comprises 14 residues. The chain's CDR3 is CASSVLAGDYEQYF. In nucleotides, the CDR3 is TGTGCCAGCAGCGTCCTGGCGGGAGATTACGAGCAGTACTTC.

A remark on this clone: The sample contains more than one DNA sequence encoding this CDR3. The chain uses TRBV28 and TRBJ2-1; D is uncertain. This CDR3 region has 12 residues. Trimming pared 8 bases from V and 0 bases from J, leaving 5 bases between. Germline V CDR1 and CDR2: MDHEN, SYDVKM. CDR3: CASRSSYNEQFF. CDR3 nucleotide sequence: TGTGCCAGCCGGAGCTCCTACAATGAGCAGTTCTTC.

The gene calls are TRBV7-9 and TRBJ2-1; the match to TRBD2 covers 7 bases. With 7 bases clipped from V and 9 bases from J, the junction kept 18 bases outside the gene matches. This CDR3 has 16 amino acids. The germline V gene has CDR1 SEHNR and CDR2 FQNEAQ (reference sequence). This CDR3 reads CASTQRLGLTGGEQFF. Here the CDR3 DNA reads TGTGCCAGCACTCAACGGCTGGGACTAACCGGGGGTGAGCAGTTCTTC.

The genes are TRBV5-1 and TRBJ1-1; D gene unclear. Germline V gene lookup returns CDR1 SGHRS and CDR2 YFSETQ. V dropped 0 bases and J dropped 0 bases, with 9 bases sitting between them. The CDR3 contains 15 residues. The CDR3 coding sequence is TGCGCCAGCAGCTTGGGACGGACGTTGAACACTGAAGCTTTCTTT. This codes for CASSLGRTLNTEAFF. Complete variable domain (other parts from reference TRBV5-1 and TRBJ1-1): KAGVTQTPRYLIKTRGQQVTLSCSPISGHRSVSWYQQTPGQGLQFLFEYFSETQRNKGNFPGRFSGRQFSNSRSEMNVSTLELGDSALYLCASSLGRTLNTEAFFGQGTRLTVV.

This clone was detected only once. The chain joins TRBV19 to TRBJ1-1; 9 bases fit TRBD1. V lost 5 bases and J lost 4; bases outside the gene matches: 8. CDR1 and CDR2 (germline): LNHDA, SQIVND (reference sequence). The CDR3 extends over 15 amino acids. This CDR3 is CASSFGTGIGTEAFF. The CDR3 DNA follows: TGTGCCAGTAGTTTCGGGACAGGGATCGGCACTGAAGCTTTCTTT.

This rearrangement joins TRBV4-3 to TRBJ1-2; 8 bases agree with TRBD1. With 4 bases clipped from V and 1 base from J, the junction kept 5 bases outside the gene matches. Germline CDR1 LGHNA, CDR2 YSLEER. This CDR3 has 15 residues. CDR3 sequence (DNA): TGCGCCAGCAGCCCTGGGACAGGCGATAACTATGGCTACACCTTC. Protein sequence: CASSPGTGDNYGYTF.